One and the same sample provided the 7 T cell receptor beta chains below, sequenced in a study of blood T cell repertoires in COVID-19. The protocol was immunoSEQ multiplex PCR, while the TCRdb copy is restricted to in-frame clones and leaves out a portion. This sample yields some 200,000 clones, of which about 87% are seen a single time; roughly 2.6% belongs to the top ten. Sequencing was done on a sample of PBMCs or T cells enriched from blood (not recorded which). The receptor set was obtained from a woman in her 30s who had recovered from COVID-19.

This chain links TRBV7-7 with TRBJ1-5, with a weak D call TRBD1 (6 bases). V was clipped by 6 bases and J by 3 bases, with 24 bases between them. Germline lookup yields CDR1 SSHAT and CDR2 FNYEAQ (reference sequence). The CDR3 is 18 residues long. CDR3: CASSRAYDSDRTNQPQHF. CDR3 DNA: TGTGCCAGCAGTCGAGCCTATGATAGCGACAGGACCAATCAGCCCCAGCATTTT.

The chain is built from TRBV10-3 and TRBJ1-5; D might be TRBD1 (6 bases). Germline CDR1 reads ENHRY; CDR2 reads SYGVKD. This CDR3 comprises 14 residues. Trimming took 5 bases from V and 3 from J, leaving 11 bases between them. Here the CDR3 DNA reads TGTGCCATCAGTACAGGGCAATCCAATCAGCCCCAGCATTTT. Its translation: CAISTGQSNQPQHF.

V gene TRBV29-1 combines with J gene TRBJ2-1; 9 bases line up with TRBD1. The germline CDR1 and CDR2 sequences are SQVTM and ANQGSEA. The V segment lost 4 bases and the J segment 8 bases; nucleotides outside the gene matches: 6. The CDR3 covers 13 residues. CDR3: CSVAGDRVDEQFF. The CDR3 coding sequence is TGCAGCGTTGCAGGGGACAGGGTTGATGAGCAGTTCTTC.

This clone showed up just once. The J gene is TRBJ2-7, the V gene TRBV7-2; TRBD1 agrees at 8 bases. After removal of 5 bases from V and 2 bases from J, the junction contained 8 bases not matched to a gene. Germline V gene sequence: CDR1 SGHTA, CDR2 FQGNSA. This CDR3 is built from 15 residues. The DNA of the CDR3 is TGTGCCAGCAGCCTTGACCCGACAGGGGCCTACGAGCAGTACTTC. This gives the protein CASSLDPTGAYEQYF.

The J gene is TRBJ2-5, the V gene TRBV7-9, with no clear D. The V and J ends lost 7 bases and 7 bases respectively, with 10 bases between them. This CDR3 is built from 11 residues. Germline CDR1 reads SEHNR; CDR2 reads FQNEAQ (reference sequence). The DNA for the CDR3 is TGTGCCAGCAACGCCCCCGGGACCCAGTACTTC. Amino acid sequence: CASNAPGTQYF.

The V and J genes are TRBV6-5 and TRBJ1-4; 10 nucleotides align to TRBD1. Unmatched junction bases numbered 5, after V lost 2 bases and J lost 5 bases. Per germline, CDR1 MNHEY and CDR2 SVGAGI. The CDR3 has 16 amino acids. CDR3 DNA sequence: TGTGCCAGCAGTTACCATAGGACAGGGGGGAATGAAAAACTGTTTTTT. It encodes CASSYHRTGGNEKLFF.

This clone was seen a single time. This rearrangement joins TRBV7-8 to TRBJ2-1; D is unresolved. CDR1 and CDR2 from the germline V gene are SGHVS and FQNEAQ. V shed 2 bases and J shed 4 bases, with 9 bases lying between them. This CDR3 has 14 residues. The CDR3 nucleotides read TGTGCCAGCAGCTTAAGCCCCTTGTACAATGAGCAGTTCTTC. It specifies CASSLSPLYNEQFF.